This passage covers 28 T cell receptor beta chains from one sample sequenced in a study of memory CD4+ T cells and cytomegalovirus serostatus. The data were produced by immunoSEQ multiplex PCR, yet TCRdb's version contains in-frame clones alone and is incomplete. The data contain under 50,000 clones, under 80% of them singletons. The sort gate was single viable CD3+CD4+CD8-CD45RO+ cells for memory CD4+ T cells. The sample consisted of memory CD4+ T cells from blood. The source is an adult in good health and CMV-seronegative.

The chain has TRBV28 and TRBJ1-2, with 9 bases that match TRBD1. The germline gives CDR1 MDHEN, CDR2 SYDVKM. V lost 6 bases, J lost 5 bases, and 13 bases stayed unmatched. The CDR3 is made up of 16 amino acids. The CDR3 nucleotides read TGTGCCAGCAGGGGGACAGGGCGGGGGACACTTTATGGCTACACCTTC. Translated: CASRGTGRGTLYGYTF.

This rearrangement joins TRBV19 to TRBJ2-5; 9 nucleotides match TRBD1. V lost 8 bases and J lost 3; bases outside the gene matches: 10. CDR1 is LNHDA and CDR2 is SQIVND in the germline V gene (reference sequence). The CDR3 is 15 residues long. CDR3 loop: CASGLTGTGKETQYF. CDR3 coding DNA: TGTGCCAGTGGATTAACCGGGACAGGGAAAGAGACCCAGTACTTC. The full variable domain, rest sourced from reference TRBV19 and TRBJ2-5, is DGGITQSPKYLFRKEGQNVTLSCEQNLNHDAMYWYRQDPGQGLRLIYYSQIVNDFQKGDIAEGYSVSREKKESFPLTVTSAQKNPTAFYLCASGLTGTGKETQYFGPGTRLLVL.

As to this clone: The sample contains more than one DNA sequence encoding this CDR3. The chain carries TRBV2 and TRBJ1-2, with 9 bases aligning to TRBD1. Trimming at V came to 5 bases and at J to 8 bases, leaving 6 bases not matched to a gene. This CDR3 region has 13 residues. CDR1 and CDR2 (germline): SNHLY, FYNNEI. The CDR3 is CASSWDRDGGYTF. The CDR3 DNA is TGTGCCAGCAGTTGGGACAGGGACGGAGGCTACACCTTC.

This chain links TRBV7-9 with TRBJ1-3, with 8 bases identical to TRBD1. Trimming took 6 bases from V and 4 from J; bases not matched to a gene: 5. CDR3 length: 14 residues. The germline CDR1 and CDR2 sequences are SEHNR and FQNEAQ (reference sequence). This CDR3 reads CASRRTGQGNTIYF. For the CDR3, the DNA is TGTGCCAGCAGACGGACAGGGCAAGGAAACACCATATATTTT.

This clone was counted a single time. The CDR3 here is CASSYPTSEGAGELFF. In DNA, the CDR3 is TGTGCCAGCAGTTACCCGACTAGCGAGGGGGCCGGGGAGCTGTTTTTT. This chain links TRBV6-5 with TRBJ2-2; 8 nucleotides align to TRBD2. After removal of 2 bases from V and 6 bases from J, the junction contained 8 bases not matched to a gene. The CDR3 sequence is 16 residues long. Germline loops: CDR1 MNHEY, CDR2 SVGAGI.

This clone is labeled medium-sized (0.01 to 0.1%). The J gene is TRBJ2-2, the V gene TRBV11-3; no definite D call. Germline-derived CDR1 and CDR2 are SGHNT and YENEEA. V was pared by 5 bases and J by 8 bases, with 9 bases between. CDR3 length: 12 amino acids. The chain's CDR3 is CASSPVPGELFF. The DNA for the CDR3 is TGTGCCAGCAGCCCGGTTCCGGGGGAGCTGTTTTTT.

The CDR3 nucleotides read TGCGCCAGCAGCCAAGGTCGGGGCCCCAATCAGCCCCAGCATTTT. Translating it yields CASSQGRGPNQPQHF. This sequence joins TRBV4-1 and TRBJ1-5, with D perhaps TRBD1 (5 bases). V lost 1 base, J lost 3 bases, and 10 bases lay in between. CDR3 size: 15 residues. Germline loops: CDR1 MGHRA, CDR2 YSYEKL.

This clone is deemed medium-sized. V is TRBV20-1 and J is TRBJ2-7, with D uncertain. CDR1 is DFQATT and CDR2 is SNEGSKA in the germline V gene (reference sequence). The CDR3 loop spans 11 amino acids. Trimming pared 1 base from V and 5 bases from J, leaving 6 bases between. DNA of the CDR3: TGCAGTGCTAGAGCTTCCCACGAGCAGTACTTC. It yields the protein CSARASHEQYF.

The V call is TRBV5-5, the J call TRBJ1-1; TRBD1 aligns across 8 bases. This CDR3 spans 17 amino acids. V trimming: 3 bases; J trimming: 6 bases; junction bases outside the gene matches: 16. Germline V gives CDR1 SGHKS, CDR2 YYEKEE (reference sequence). The CDR3 protein is CASSSRAGQGRVAEAFF. The CDR3 DNA sequence: TGTGCCAGCAGCTCCCGGGCAGGACAGGGAAGGGTAGCTGAAGCTTTCTTT. Based on the CDR3 plus reference TRBV5-5 and TRBJ1-1, the full variable domain is DAGVTQSPTHLIKTRGQQVTLRCSPISGHKSVSWYQQVLGQGPQFIFQYYEKEERGRGNFPDRFSARQFPNYSSELNVNALLLGDSALYLCASSSRAGQGRVAEAFFGQGTRLTVV.

The chain recombines TRBV7-6 with TRBJ2-1, with 9 bases fitting TRBD2. The CDR3 is 12 residues long. Germline assignment: CDR1 SGHVS and CDR2 FNYEAQ. V lost 5 bases, J lost 16 bases, and 9 bases stayed unmatched. CDR3 sequence (DNA): TGTGCCAGCAGCCAGTCCGGGACTAGCCAATTCTTC. Translating it yields CASSQSGTSQFF.

V usage is TRBV27 and J usage is TRBJ2-3; possible D gene TRBD2, 6 bases. The ends were cut back, 8 bases at V and 0 bases at J, with 6 bases in the middle. The CDR3 consists of 12 residues. Germline CDR1 reads MNHEY; CDR2 reads SMNVEV (reference sequence). The CDR3 DNA follows: TGTGCCAGCCGGGGGAGCACAGATACGCAGTATTTT. Its protein product is CASRGSTDTQYF.

V gene TRBV11-1 combines with J gene TRBJ1-1; no definite D call. Trimming shortened V by 4 bases and J by 1 base, and 1 base separated the two germline ends. This CDR3 is 11 amino acids long. CDR1 is SGHAT, CDR2 FQDESV, per germline (reference sequence). The CDR3 nucleotides read TGTGCCAGCAGCTCGAACACTGAAGCTTTCTTT. This gives the protein CASSSNTEAFF.

The V and J genes are TRBV7-2 and TRBJ1-2; 7 bases map to TRBD1. The CDR3 covers 17 residues. Germline CDR1 is SGHTA and CDR2 is FQGNSA. The trim removed 5 bases at V and 4 bases at J, leaving 16 bases unmatched. DNA of the CDR3: TGTGCCAGCAGCCCTAGTCCCCTGACAGGGACCCCCTATGGCTACACCTTC. Translating it yields CASSPSPLTGTPYGYTF.

The V and J genes are TRBV5-4 and TRBJ1-5; TRBD1 is a possible D gene (5 bases). The CDR3 spans 14 residues. V was trimmed by 0 bases and J by 11 bases, leaving 15 bases between them. The germline gives CDR1 SGHNT, CDR2 YYREEE (reference sequence). In DNA form, the CDR3 reads TGTGCCAGCAGCTTGGATTGGGGGAGTCGGGCCCAGCATTTT. Its translation: CASSLDWGSRAQHF.

The V gene is TRBV29-1, the J gene TRBJ2-1; D possibly corresponds to TRBD1 (5 bases). Germline V gene lookup returns CDR1 SQVTM and CDR2 ANQGSEA. Trimming cost V 4 bases and J 9 bases, with 13 bases left between them. There are 12 residues in the CDR3. The CDR3 nucleotides are TGCAGCGTTGGGGGTTTGGGGCGTGAGCAGTTCTTC. This encodes CSVGGLGREQFF.

The chain recombines TRBV7-3 with TRBJ2-7, with D hard to call. The CDR3 consists of 14 residues. Per the germline V gene, CDR1 is SGHTA and CDR2 is FQGTGA. Trimming took off 2 bases at V and 5 bases at J, with 13 bases between the two ends. CDR3 region: CASSLVAGIHEQYF. Here the CDR3 DNA reads TGTGCCAGCAGCTTAGTTGCAGGTATCCACGAGCAGTACTTC.

The chain has TRBV7-2 and TRBJ1-3; D is unresolved. The CDR3 extends over 18 amino acids. V lost 5 bases to trimming and J lost 3 bases, with 23 bases between them. Germline CDR1 reads SGHTA; CDR2 reads FQGNSA. The CDR3, as DNA: TGTGCCAGCAGCCCCGGTTTTCCGCCCCCGAGGAGTGGAAACACCATATATTTT. Translating gives CASSPGFPPPRSGNTIYF.

V is TRBV28 and J is TRBJ2-7; no reliable D call. There are 13 residues in the CDR3. Germline lookup yields CDR1 MDHEN and CDR2 SYDVKM. V was pared by 2 bases and J by 6 bases, with 11 bases between. The CDR3 protein is CASSLSDRFEQYF. The CDR3 nucleotides read TGTGCCAGCAGTTTAAGTGACCGGTTCGAGCAGTACTTC.

The gene calls are TRBV19 and TRBJ2-1; 11 bases line up with TRBD1. The trim removed 10 bases at V and 4 bases at J, leaving 15 bases unmatched. CDR1 is LNHDA and CDR2 is SQIVND in the germline V gene (reference sequence). This CDR3 is 17 amino acids long. The CDR3 DNA sequence: TGTGCCACCACACCCTCTACCGGGACAGGGGGATACAATGAGCAGTTCTTC. It is translated as CATTPSTGTGGYNEQFF.

The gene calls are TRBV6-5 and TRBJ1-5; D unresolved. Deletions cut 6 bases from V and 7 bases from J, with 13 bases between. The CDR3 runs to 13 residues. Germline CDR1 and CDR2: MNHEY and SVGAGI. The CDR3 sequence is CASRRHLEQPQHF. The CDR3 DNA reads TGTGCCAGCAGGAGACACCTCGAACAGCCCCAGCATTTT.

This sequence joins TRBV5-1 and TRBJ1-6, with D uncertain. V was pared by 0 bases and J by 7 bases, with 8 bases between. The CDR3 runs to 14 residues. Germline assignment: CDR1 SGHRS and CDR2 YFSETQ. The CDR3 here is CASSLGQENSPLHF. CDR3 nucleotides: TGCGCCAGCAGCTTGGGGCAGGAGAATTCACCCCTCCACTTT.

The chain carries TRBV7-9 and TRBJ1-2; perhaps TRBD1 as D (6 bases). Germline V gene lookup returns CDR1 SEHNR and CDR2 FQNEAQ (reference sequence). This CDR3 is built from 15 residues. V lost 4 bases and J 8 bases, leaving 20 bases between the germline ends. CDR3 loop: CASSSPGGGPGGYTF. The CDR3 DNA follows: TGTGCCAGCAGCTCCCCCGGCGGGGGCCCAGGGGGCTACACCTTC.

V usage is TRBV25-1 and J usage is TRBJ2-3; possibly TRBD1 for D (5 bases). V was trimmed by 1 base and J by 5 bases, leaving 10 bases between them. Per the germline V gene, CDR1 is MGHDK and CDR2 is SYGVNS. This CDR3 region has 14 residues. The CDR3 DNA sequence: TGTGCCAGCAGTGAATCGCCAGGGCGAGATACGCAGTATTTT. This translates into CASSESPGRDTQYF.

This chain links TRBV5-1 with TRBJ1-5; unclear D gene. V shed 4 bases and J shed 3 bases, with 8 bases lying between them. CDR1 and CDR2 (germline): SGHRS, YFSETQ. CDR3 length: 13 amino acids. CDR3 residues: CASSQPYNQPQHF. DNA for the CDR3: TGCGCCAGCAGCCAGCCGTACAATCAGCCCCAGCATTTT.

This chain links TRBV2 with TRBJ1-6; D call uncertain. Trimming removed 1 base at V and 10 bases at J, with 11 bases between. CDR1 and CDR2 (germline): SNHLY, FYNNEI. The CDR3 length is 14 residues. The CDR3 coding sequence is TGTGCCAGCAGTGAAGACGGCCCTCTATCACCCCTCCACTTT. Translation gives CASSEDGPLSPLHF.

The chain employs TRBV6-5 and TRBJ2-7; possible D gene TRBD1, 6 bases. CDR3 length: 14 residues. V shed 2 bases and J shed 5 bases, with 13 bases lying between them. The germline gives CDR1 MNHEY, CDR2 SVGAGI. CDR3 residues: CASSYIGTTHEQYF. The CDR3 DNA reads TGTGCCAGCAGTTACATTGGGACAACCCACGAGCAGTACTTC.

The chain joins TRBV7-2 to TRBJ2-1; D perhaps matches TRBD1 (5 bases). This CDR3 has 17 amino acids. Germline lookup yields CDR1 SGHTA and CDR2 FQGNSA. Trimming shortened V by 2 bases and J by 0 bases, and 14 bases separated the two germline ends. The CDR3 DNA sequence: TGTGCCAGCAGCTTAAGGGGTGGGCAGAGCTCCTACAATGAGCAGTTCTTC. Translation gives CASSLRGGQSSYNEQFF. The full variable domain, rest sourced from reference TRBV7-2 and TRBJ2-1, is GAGVSQSPSNKVTEKGKDVELRCDPISGHTALYWYRQSLGQGLEFLIYFQGNSAPDKSGLPSDRFSAERTGGSVSTLTIQRTQQEDSAVYLCASSLRGGQSSYNEQFFGPGTRLTVL.

V gene TRBV7-9 combines with J gene TRBJ2-7; 10 bases are a match to TRBD2. Trimming cost V 1 base and J 6 bases; bases outside gene matches: 9. CDR1 and CDR2 from the germline V gene are SEHNR and FQNEAQ (reference sequence). The CDR3 runs to 16 residues. CDR3 region: CASSLERRAGGTEQYF. The CDR3 nucleotides are TGTGCCAGCAGCTTAGAAAGACGAGCGGGGGGGACCGAGCAGTACTTC.